Below are 26 T cell receptor beta chains sequenced from a single sample in a study of regulatory T cells in long-lasting Graves disease. The sample's time point: newly diagnosed GD, antithyroid drugs for less than 3 months. Researchers made the TCR library from RNA that was extracted from PBMCs. Construction of the TCR beta libraries employed iRepertoire HTBI primers in conjunction with Arm-PCR of CDR3 regions. TCRdb itself ran the multiplex PCR reads through MiXCR, one entry per CDR3 protein. The repertoire holds about 400,000 distinct CDR3 sequences, with about a sixth as singletons. Sequencing was performed on peripheral blood mononuclear cells (PBMCs), taken at new diagnosis, from a patient treated with antithyroid drugs. Receptors originate from a female donor with Graves disease.

This clonotype was counted at least ten times. Here the CDR3 reads CASRLSGSGYNEQFF. The CDR3 bases are TGTGCCAGCAGGTTAAGCGGGAGCGGCTACAATGAGCAGTTCTTC. The chain combines TRBV12-3 or TRBV12-4 with TRBJ2-1; 8 bases align to TRBD2. V dropped 6 bases and J dropped 3; count of bases not matched to a gene: 7. The CDR3 totals 15 residues.

This clonotype was found many times. The chain carries TRBV27 and TRBJ2-3; D possibly corresponds to TRBD1 (5 bases). Germline V lookup: CDR1 MNHEY, CDR2 SMNVEV (reference sequence). Trimming removed 2 bases at V and 8 bases at J, with 5 bases between. This CDR3 is 11 amino acids long. CDR3 in amino acids: CASSLRGTQYF. CDR3 sequence (DNA): TGTGCCAGCAGTTTAAGGGGTACGCAGTATTTT.

The table lists this clonotype with many counts. The chain joins TRBV7-9 to TRBJ1-2, with 10 nucleotides matching TRBD1. There are 17 residues in the CDR3. CDR1 and CDR2 (germline): SEHNR, FQNEAQ (reference sequence). J was trimmed by 5 bases and V by 5 bases; bases with no gene match: 14. The CDR3 region is CASSARAPRDRGYGYTF. As DNA, the CDR3 is TGTGCCAGCAGCGCACGAGCCCCCAGGGACAGGGGATATGGCTACACCTTC.

The rearrangement uses TRBV18 and TRBJ1-5; no firm D call. The CDR3 runs to 14 residues. Germline CDR1 is KGHSH and CDR2 is LQKENI. The ends were cut back, 3 bases at V and 2 bases at J, with 8 bases in the middle. DNA for the CDR3: TGTGCCAGCTCACCTGGGTTGGGCAATCAGCCCCAGCATTTT. Translated: CASSPGLGNQPQHF.

There are many counts of this clonotype. The chain carries TRBV27 and TRBJ2-3, with a tentative D call TRBD2 (7 bases). The CDR3 extends over 15 amino acids. Trimming cost V 5 bases and J 3 bases, with 15 bases left between them. Germline V CDR1 and CDR2: MNHEY, SMNVEV (reference sequence). CDR3 loop: CASSEIAGATDTQYF. CDR3 nucleotides: TGTGCCAGCAGTGAGATTGCGGGGGCTACAGATACGCAGTATTTT.

The table lists this clonotype with many counts. The chain combines TRBV28 with TRBJ2-1, with 7 nucleotides matching TRBD2. V was clipped by 6 bases and J by 6 bases; unmatched bases: 11. The CDR3 has 15 residues. Germline CDR1 reads MDHEN; CDR2 reads SYDVKM. DNA for the CDR3: TGTGCCAGCAGACCCCTAGCGGCATATGCCAATGAGCAGTTCTTC. This encodes CASRPLAAYANEQFF. Complete variable domain (other parts from reference TRBV28 and TRBJ2-1): DVKVTQSSRYLVKRTGEKVFLECVQDMDHENMFWYRQDPGLGLRLIYFSYDVKMKEKGDIPEGYSVSREKKERFSLILESASTNQTSMYLCASRPLAAYANEQFFGPGTRLTVL.

This clonotype was counted many times. V and J are TRBV27 and TRBJ2-1; 12 nucleotides match TRBD2. Germline V gives CDR1 MNHEY, CDR2 SMNVEV (reference sequence). V was pared by 2 bases and J by 8 bases, with 4 bases of the junction left unmatched. The CDR3 sequence is 15 residues long. In DNA, the CDR3 is TGTGCCAGCAGTTTAACTAGCGGGAGGTTCTATGAGCAGTTCTTC. It codes for CASSLTSGRFYEQFF.

To note about this clonotype: This may be a read error, as it is one base from a much larger clone. The V gene is TRBV5-1, the J gene TRBJ2-3; D perhaps matches TRBD1 (6 bases). This CDR3 is 18 amino acids long. V was shortened by 3 bases and J by 0 bases, with 20 bases between the two germline ends. Per germline, CDR1 SGHRS and CDR2 YFSETQ. CDR3 loop: CASSSPTPNQGSTDTQYF. CDR3 coding DNA: TGCGCCAGCAGCTCCCCGACTCCCAACCAGGGGAGCACAGATACGCAGTATTTT.

This clonotype was observed a handful of times. The chain couples TRBV6-5 to TRBJ2-2, with 9 bases identical to TRBD2. The ends lost 0 bases at V and 2 bases at J; junction bases unmatched: 4. Germline CDR1 is MNHEY and CDR2 is SVGAGI. The CDR3 is 17 amino acids. The CDR3 DNA sequence: TGTGCCAGCAGTTACTCTACTAGCGGGTTTAACACCGGGGAGCTGTTTTTT. Translating gives CASSYSTSGFNTGELFF.

This clonotype was observed many times. V is TRBV5-1 and J is TRBJ1-4, with no clear D. CDR1 SGHRS and CDR2 YFSETQ come from the germline V gene. The CDR3 sequence is 17 residues long. Trimming pared 0 bases from V and 8 bases from J, leaving 20 bases between. The CDR3 DNA reads TGCGCCAGCAGCTTGGGCGGCAGCCGGACTACTGGGGAAAAACTGTTTTTT. This translates into CASSLGGSRTTGEKLFF.

The genes are TRBV20-1 and TRBJ2-7, with D perhaps assigned TRBD1 or TRBD2 (5 bases each). Germline values: CDR1 DFQATT, CDR2 SNEGSKA (reference sequence). The CDR3 loop spans 14 amino acids. Trimming removed 3 bases from V and 5 bases from J, with 17 bases in between. The CDR3 spells CSARGAQGWDEQYF. CDR3 sequence (DNA): TGCAGTGCTAGGGGAGCGCAGGGTTGGGACGAGCAGTACTTC.

In this sample, this clonotype turned up many times. This sequence joins TRBV30 and TRBJ1-1, with D tentatively TRBD1 (6 bases). The germline V and J ends were trimmed by 5 bases and 4 bases, with 17 bases remaining between them. This CDR3 comprises 14 residues. Germline V gene data show CDR1 as GTSNPN and CDR2 as SVGIG (reference sequence). The CDR3 protein is CAWRTGNSGTEAFF. CDR3 DNA sequence: TGTGCCTGGCGTACAGGGAATAGCGGCACTGAAGCTTTCTTT.

The rearrangement uses TRBV19 and TRBJ2-3; TRBD1 is a possible D gene (6 bases). The CDR3 is 14 residues long. CDR1 LNHDA and CDR2 SQIVND come from the germline V gene (reference sequence). V dropped 7 bases and J dropped 2 bases, with 13 bases sitting between them. The CDR3 sequence: CASNLGGTTDTQYF. CDR3 DNA sequence: TGTGCCAGTAATTTAGGGGGAACCACAGATACGCAGTATTTT.

A few counts support this clonotype. The rearrangement links TRBV25-1 to TRBJ1-4, with TRBD1 identical over 7 bases. CDR3 length: 16 residues. With 6 bases clipped from V and 5 bases from J, the junction kept 12 bases outside the gene matches. Germline lookup yields CDR1 MGHDK and CDR2 SYGVNS. CDR3 sequence (DNA): TGTGCCAGCAGCCCATTACCAGGGACAGAAAATGAAAAACTGTTTTTT. This codes for CASSPLPGTENEKLFF.

V gene TRBV12-5 combines with J gene TRBJ1-2; D gene unclear. The CDR3 spans 14 residues. Trimming took off 7 bases at V and 3 bases at J, with 15 bases between the two ends. CDR1 is LGHNT and CDR2 is FRNRAP in the germline V gene. CDR3 region: CASDPPPHHYGYTF. The DNA of the CDR3 is TGTGCTAGTGACCCACCCCCTCACCACTATGGCTACACCTTC. The whole variable domain, remainder taken from reference TRBV12-5 and TRBJ1-2, is DARVTQTPRHKVTEMGQEVTMRCQPILGHNTVFWYRQTMMQGLELLAYFRNRAPLDDSGMPKDRFSAEMPDATLATLKIQPSEPRDSAVYFCASDPPPHHYGYTFGSGTRLTVV.

This clonotype was found many times. V usage is TRBV18 and J usage is TRBJ2-7; 8 bases map to TRBD1. CDR1 and CDR2 from the germline V gene are KGHSH and LQKENI. J lost 2 bases, V lost 8 bases, and 5 bases had no gene match. CDR3 length equals 13 residues. CDR3: CASRTTGAYEQYF. The CDR3, as DNA: TGTGCCAGCCGTACGACAGGGGCCTACGAGCAGTACTTC.

This clonotype occurred many times. The chain combines TRBV2 with TRBJ1-6, with no clear D. The CDR3 extends over 14 amino acids. In germline, CDR1 is SNHLY, CDR2 FYNNEI. V was cut by 4 bases and J by 7 bases, with 11 bases left in between. CDR3 loop: CASSVYGGNSPLHF. The CDR3 DNA reads TGTGCCAGCAGTGTTTACGGTGGAAATTCACCCCTCCACTTT. Supplemented by reference TRBV2 and TRBJ1-6, the full variable domain reads EPEVTQTPSHQVTQMGQEVILRCVPISNHLYFYWYRQILGQKVEFLVSFYNNEISEKSEIFDDQFSVERPDGSNFTLKIRSTKLEDSAMYFCASSVYGGNSPLHFGNGTRLTVT.

Ten or more counts support this clonotype. The chain employs TRBV7-3 and TRBJ2-3, with no clear D. The ends were cut back, 1 base at V and 6 bases at J, with 17 bases in the middle. CDR1 is SGHTA, CDR2 FQGTGA, per germline. The CDR3 runs to 16 residues. CDR3 loop: CASSLNYQSVMDTQYF. As DNA, the CDR3 is TGTGCCAGCAGCTTAAATTATCAGAGCGTGATGGATACGCAGTATTTT.

This clonotype was seen repeatedly, ten times or more. The chain is built from TRBV5-5 and TRBJ1-1; possibly TRBD1 for D (6 bases). V lost 4 bases and J 5 bases, leaving 9 bases between the germline ends. CDR3 length: 12 amino acids. Germline CDR1 is SGHKS and CDR2 is YYEKEE (reference sequence). The CDR3: CASSPGVTEAFF. The CDR3 DNA follows: TGTGCCAGCAGCCCAGGGGTTACTGAAGCTTTCTTT.

This clonotype appeared many times. V is TRBV20-1 and J is TRBJ1-4; D ambiguous. The CDR3 extends over 14 amino acids. V lost 3 bases, J lost 7 bases, and 15 bases lay in between. Per the germline V gene, CDR1 is DFQATT and CDR2 is SNEGSKA (reference sequence). CDR3 coding DNA: TGCAGTGCTAGGGCTGGGTCTGGTTCTGAAAAACTGTTTTTT. This translates into CSARAGSGSEKLFF.

In its sample, this clonotype was seen many times. The chain has TRBV2 and TRBJ1-5; a possible D gene is TRBD1 (5 bases). Per germline, CDR1 SNHLY and CDR2 FYNNEI. V was clipped by 6 bases and J by 0 bases, with 12 bases between them. The CDR3 has 15 residues. The CDR3 nucleotides are TGTGCCAGCAGAACAGGAGCTTATAGCAATCAGCCCCAGCATTTT. Translation: CASRTGAYSNQPQHF.

This clonotype was detected only a few times. The rearrangement links TRBV20-1 to TRBJ2-7; 10 nucleotides align to TRBD2. With V trimmed by 6 bases and J by 5 bases, 13 bases remained unmatched. The CDR3 has 15 residues. The germline V gene encodes CDR1 DFQATT and CDR2 SNEGSKA (reference sequence). The CDR3 region is CSALTQREGPDEQYF. The CDR3 nucleotides read TGCAGTGCCCTTACCCAGCGGGAGGGCCCCGACGAGCAGTACTTC.

This clonotype was recorded at least ten times. This chain joins TRBV5-5 and TRBJ2-1; D gene uncertain. The V end was cut by 4 bases, the J end by 6 bases, with 17 bases between. CDR1 is SGHKS, CDR2 YYEKEE, per germline (reference sequence). The CDR3 covers 15 residues. In DNA, the CDR3 is TGTGCCAGCAGCCACGCATTAGGAGTTGGCAATGAGCAGTTCTTC. Its translation: CASSHALGVGNEQFF. Full variable domain (missing parts from reference TRBV5-5 and TRBJ2-1): DAGVTQSPTHLIKTRGQQVTLRCSPISGHKSVSWYQQVLGQGPQFIFQYYEKEERGRGNFPDRFSARQFPNYSSELNVNALLLGDSALYLCASSHALGVGNEQFFGPGTRLTVL.

This clonotype was observed a handful of times. V usage is TRBV10-3 and J usage is TRBJ1-4; D is possibly TRBD1 (5 bases). Germline CDR1 is ENHRY and CDR2 is SYGVKD. The CDR3 has 15 amino acids. Trimming shortened V by 2 bases and J by 4 bases, and 11 bases separated the two germline ends. The CDR3 sequence is CAISEAGTLNEKLFF. The CDR3 coding sequence is TGTGCCATCAGTGAGGCCGGGACCCTTAATGAAAAACTGTTTTTT.

This clonotype was observed many times. This chain connects TRBV9 to TRBJ2-1; 9 positions agree with TRBD2. J lost 0 bases, V lost 0 bases, and 10 bases had no gene match. CDR3 length: 19 residues. Germline V gives CDR1 SGDLS, CDR2 YYNGEE. Here the CDR3 reads CASSVAISGSSSSYNEQFF. In DNA, the CDR3 is TGTGCCAGCAGCGTAGCCATTAGCGGGAGCTCAAGCTCCTACAATGAGCAGTTCTTC.

This clonotype was seen repeatedly, ten times or more. This sequence joins TRBV29-1 and TRBJ2-6; 7 nucleotides line up with TRBD1. The CDR3 contains 16 residues. J lost 0 bases, V lost 4 bases, and 6 bases had no gene match. CDR1 is SQVTM and CDR2 is ANQGSEA in the germline V gene. The CDR3 DNA follows: TGCAGCGTTGCACAGGGGATTATCTCTGGGGCCAACGTCCTGACTTTC. This translates into CSVAQGIISGANVLTF.